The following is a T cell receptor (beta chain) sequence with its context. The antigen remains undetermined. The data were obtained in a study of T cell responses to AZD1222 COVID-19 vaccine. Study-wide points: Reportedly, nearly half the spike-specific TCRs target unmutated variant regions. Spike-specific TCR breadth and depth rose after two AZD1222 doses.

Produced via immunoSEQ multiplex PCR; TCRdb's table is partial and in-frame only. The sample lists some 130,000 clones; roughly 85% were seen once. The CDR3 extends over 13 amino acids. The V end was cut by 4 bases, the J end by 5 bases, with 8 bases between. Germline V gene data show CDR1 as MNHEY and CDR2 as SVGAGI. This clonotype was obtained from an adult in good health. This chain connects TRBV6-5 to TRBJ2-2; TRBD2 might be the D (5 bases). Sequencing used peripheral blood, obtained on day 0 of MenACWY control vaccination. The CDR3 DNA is TGTGCCAGCAGTTCCGGGGAGACCGGGGAGCTGTTTTTT. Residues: CASSSGETGELFF.